This entry lists 20 T cell receptor beta chains sequenced from one sample in a study of Ad26.COV2.S vaccination and SARS-CoV-2 variants. Data came from immunoSEQ multiplex PCR; TCRdb stores just in-frame clones and leaves some out. The sample carries over 110,000 clones, about nine tenths recorded once. Here the sequenced sample was peripheral blood, taken after recovery from COVID-19. Source of these receptors: a human donor who had recovered from COVID-19.

This clone appeared once. This chain connects TRBV11-2 to TRBJ2-7; TRBD1 matches at 11 bases. The junction had 5 bases not matched to a gene; V was cut back by 1 base and J by 6 bases. CDR1 is SGHAT and CDR2 is FQNNGV in the germline V gene. CDR3 length equals 15 residues. The CDR3 DNA follows: TGTGCCAGCAGCTTAGCCTATGGGACAGGGGGCGAGCAGTACTTC. Protein: CASSLAYGTGGEQYF.

This sequence joins TRBV30 and TRBJ1-4, with D unresolved. CDR1 and CDR2 (germline): GTSNPN, SVGIG (reference sequence). V was cut by 1 base and J by 4 bases, with 16 bases left in between. The CDR3 totals 16 residues. For the CDR3, the DNA is TGTGCCTGGAGTGCTAACAAGGCAGCTTTTAATGAAAAACTGTTTTTT. It codes for CAWSANKAAFNEKLFF.

The V call is TRBV4-2, the J call TRBJ2-1; D might be TRBD2 (5 bases). Germline loops: CDR1 LGHNA, CDR2 YNFKEQ. The CDR3 extends over 15 amino acids. With 4 bases removed from V and 7 bases from J, the gap between germline ends came to 17 bases. CDR3 sequence reads: CASSPGSGFINEQFF. CDR3 coding DNA: TGTGCCAGCAGCCCGGGATCTGGGTTCATTAATGAGCAGTTCTTC.

The gene calls are TRBV12-3 or TRBV12-4 and TRBJ2-7; D may be TRBD1 (6 bases). The ends were cut back, 3 bases at V and 6 bases at J, with 12 bases in the middle. The CDR3 covers 13 residues. The CDR3 spells CASSLNQGSEQYF. For the CDR3, the DNA is TGTGCCAGCAGTTTGAACCAGGGGTCCGAGCAGTACTTC.

The chain combines TRBV29-1 with TRBJ1-2, with a tentative D call TRBD1 (6 bases). The CDR3 runs to 13 residues. V was cut by 0 bases and J by 9 bases, with 14 bases left in between. Looked up from germline, CDR1 is SQVTM and CDR2 is ANQGSEA. CDR3 sequence: CSVEDGTGLRYTF. CDR3 DNA sequence: TGCAGCGTTGAAGATGGAACAGGGTTGCGCTACACCTTC.

The chain recombines TRBV3-1 (or the pseudogene TRBV3-2) with TRBJ2-7, with D maybe TRBD1 (6 bases). This CDR3 comprises 13 residues. The germline gives CDR1 LGHDT, CDR2 YNNKEL (reference sequence). Trimming took off 3 bases at V and 6 bases at J, with 12 bases between the two ends. CDR3 nucleotide sequence: TGTGCCAGCAGCCAGCAGGGGTCGGGCGAGCAGTACTTC. Protein product: CASSQQGSGEQYF.

The chain uses TRBV7-8 and TRBJ1-1; D uncertain. V lost 2 bases and J lost 2, with 6 bases in between. In germline, CDR1 is SGHVS, CDR2 FQNEAQ. This CDR3 has 13 residues. CDR3 residues: CASSLRENTEAFF. In DNA form, the CDR3 reads TGTGCCAGCAGCTTAAGGGAAAACACTGAAGCTTTCTTT. Using reference TRBV7-8 and TRBJ1-1 for the parts outside the CDR3, the full variable domain is GAGVSQSPRYKVAKRGQDVALRCDPISGHVSLFWYQQALGQGPEFLTYFQNEAQLDKSGLPSDRFFAERPEGSVSTLKIQRTQQEDSAVYLCASSLRENTEAFFGQGTRLTVV.

A single count supports this clone. The rearrangement links TRBV6-2 or TRBV6-3 to TRBJ2-7, with D perhaps TRBD1 or TRBD2 (5 bases each). This CDR3 region has 14 residues. Between the trimmed V and J ends, which lost 0 bases and 11 bases, there was a span of 17 bases. Germline V CDR1 and CDR2: MNHEY, SVGEGT. The CDR3 coding sequence is TGTGCCAGCAGTTACTCTGAGGGACCCAAAGAAGAGTACTTC. Translating gives CASSYSEGPKEEYF.

The gene calls are TRBV5-4 and TRBJ1-3; D uncertain. The V gene lost 3 bases and the J gene lost 0 bases, with 7 bases spanning the gap. The germline gives CDR1 SGHNT, CDR2 YYREEE (reference sequence). This CDR3 comprises 14 residues. CDR3 sequence (DNA): TGTGCCAGCAGCTCCGACTACTCTGGAAACACCATATATTTT. Protein: CASSSDYSGNTIYF.

The chain is built from TRBV10-3 and TRBJ2-3, with TRBD1 identical over 7 bases. The CDR3 loop spans 14 amino acids. Germline V gene data show CDR1 as ENHRY and CDR2 as SYGVKD. Losses at the gene ends were 5 bases for V and 2 bases for J; bases not matched to a gene: 4. Written as DNA, the CDR3 is TGTGCCATCAGTACAGGGGCTACCACAGATACGCAGTATTTT. It encodes CAISTGATTDTQYF.

This clone was seen once. The V and J genes are TRBV29-1 and TRBJ1-2; no clear D. The V end lost 8 bases, the J end lost 3 bases, and 16 bases lay between the germline ends. Germline CDR1 reads SQVTM; CDR2 reads ANQGSEA. The CDR3 length is 13 residues. CDR3 amino acids: CSMATNGDYGYTF. The CDR3, as DNA: TGCAGCATGGCGACCAATGGGGACTATGGCTACACCTTC. Using reference TRBV29-1 and TRBJ1-2 for the parts outside the CDR3, the full variable domain is SAVISQKPSRDICQRGTSLTIQCQVDSQVTMMFWYRQQPGQSLTLIATANQGSEATYESGFVIDKFPISRPNLTFSTLTVSNMSPEDSSIYLCSMATNGDYGYTFGSGTRLTVV.

The J gene is TRBJ2-7, the V gene TRBV5-5, with D perhaps matching TRBD1 (5 bases). Trimming cost V 2 bases and J 7 bases, with 25 bases left between them. The CDR3 is 17 amino acids. The V gene's germline CDR1 is SGHKS and CDR2 YYEKEE (reference sequence). CDR3 DNA: TGTGCCAGCAGCTTTTCGGCGCTGGGGCAGGGAAGAAGGGAGCAGTACTTC. This codes for CASSFSALGQGRREQYF.

The chain carries TRBV7-9 and TRBJ1-4, with 8 positions matching TRBD1. Germline CDR1 and CDR2: SEHNR and FQNEAQ (reference sequence). J gave up 5 bases and V 4 bases, and 6 bases lay outside the gene matches. The CDR3 is 15 amino acids. As DNA, the CDR3 is TGTGCCAGCAGCTCCATAGGACAGGGAAATGAAAAACTGTTTTTT. Translating it yields CASSSIGQGNEKLFF.

The chain joins TRBV6-1 to TRBJ2-7, with TRBD1 matching 8 bases. Germline V CDR1 and CDR2: MNHNS, SASEGT. The CDR3 totals 14 residues. J was trimmed by 4 bases and V by 2 bases; bases with no gene match: 4. The CDR3 is CASSELGQVYEQYF. CDR3 DNA: TGTGCCAGCAGTGAATTGGGACAGGTATACGAGCAGTACTTC.

This clone was observed a single time. This chain connects TRBV19 to TRBJ1-1; 9 nucleotides match TRBD1. CDR3 length: 15 amino acids. Germline CDR1 is LNHDA and CDR2 is SQIVND (reference sequence). The V gene end was trimmed by 8 bases and the J gene end by 1 base; junction bases not matched to a gene: 8. The CDR3 spells CASWDRATWNTEAFF. The CDR3 DNA is TGTGCCAGTTGGGACAGGGCTACCTGGAACACTGAAGCTTTCTTT.

The V call is TRBV11-2, the J call TRBJ2-2, with D perhaps matching TRBD1 (6 bases). The CDR3 runs to 18 residues. The V end was cut by 4 bases, the J end by 5 bases, with 23 bases between. From germline, CDR1 is SGHAT and CDR2 FQNNGV. The CDR3 DNA sequence: TGTGCCAGCAGCTCCGGCGGACAGACTTCTGATGAGACCGGGGAGCTGTTTTTT. It specifies CASSSGGQTSDETGELFF. Full variable domain (outside the CDR3, taken from reference TRBV11-2 and TRBJ2-2): EAGVAQSPRYKIIEKRQSVAFWCNPISGHATLYWYQQILGQGPKLLIQFQNNGVVDDSQLPKDRFSAERLKGVDSTLKIQPAKLEDSAVYLCASSSGGQTSDETGELFFGEGSRLTVL.

The V and J genes are TRBV28 and TRBJ1-4, with D hard to call. V was cut by 3 bases and J by 0 bases, with 11 bases left in between. This CDR3 comprises 16 residues. Germline loops: CDR1 MDHEN, CDR2 SYDVKM. For the CDR3, the DNA is TGTGCCAGCAGTTTCGTAGTCGTTTCAACTAATGAAAAACTGTTTTTT. It yields the protein CASSFVVVSTNEKLFF. Supplemented by reference TRBV28 and TRBJ1-4, the full variable domain reads DVKVTQSSRYLVKRTGEKVFLECVQDMDHENMFWYRQDPGLGLRLIYFSYDVKMKEKGDIPEGYSVSREKKERFSLILESASTNQTSMYLCASSFVVVSTNEKLFFGSGTQLSVL.

The CDR3 here is CASSLYTGARGTGELFF. The DNA of the CDR3 is TGTGCCAGCAGTCTTTACACAGGTGCGCGGGGCACCGGGGAGCTGTTTTTT. V and J are TRBV27 and TRBJ2-2; weak D call: TRBD2 (6 bases). V lost 5 bases to trimming and J lost 4 bases, with 20 bases between them. Germline CDR1 MNHEY, CDR2 SMNVEV (reference sequence). The CDR3 has 17 residues.

J is TRBJ2-2 and V is TRBV11-2; D tentatively reads TRBD1 or TRBD2 (5 bases each). V lost 5 bases and J lost 5, with 18 bases in between. This CDR3 has 16 residues. Germline CDR1 SGHAT, CDR2 FQNNGV. The CDR3 protein is CASSTIRDPGTGELFF. In DNA, the CDR3 is TGTGCCAGCAGCACGATCCGGGACCCGGGGACCGGGGAGCTGTTTTTT.

The gene calls are TRBV7-2 and TRBJ2-5, with D perhaps matching TRBD1 or TRBD2 (6 bases each). CDR3 length: 13 residues. Germline CDR1 and CDR2: SGHTA and FQGNSA. Trimming shortened V by 7 bases and J by 2 bases, and 11 bases separated the two germline ends. Written as DNA, the CDR3 is TGTGCCAGCAATCGGGGGACACAAGAGACCCAGTACTTC. Amino acid sequence: CASNRGTQETQYF.